This T cell receptor (beta chain) was recovered during a study of T-cell reconstitution after alpha-beta-depleted transplantation in children. This clonotype was found a few times. Germline trimming cut 5 bases from V and 1 base from J; bases unmatched to any gene: 5. Per the germline V gene, CDR1 is SQVTM and CDR2 is ANQGSEA. The CDR3 spans 13 residues. Preparation of the TCRbeta library used unique molecular identifiers. MiXCR, run by TCRdb on the PCR reads, gives a single entry per CDR3 protein. The sample has a few hundred thousand distinct CDR3 sequences, 20% seen once. This receptor was taken from a human donor who donated a stem cell graft to a child with acute myeloid leukemia. Here the sequenced sample was PBMCs from the stem cell graft donor, taken from the stem cell graft. The V gene is TRBV29-1, the J gene TRBJ2-7, with 7 bases that match TRBD1. For the CDR3, the DNA is TGCAGCGTTTCCCCGGACAGGTCCTACGAGCAGTACTTC. The encoded protein is CSVSPDRSYEQYF.